This T cell receptor (beta chain) was sequenced for a study of PD-1 blockade in mismatch repair-deficient tumors. Turning to the study itself: Enrolled about 2013-2017, patients had progressing, pretreated mismatch repair-deficient cancers of 12 types.

Mismatch repair deficiency was confirmed in all patients, by PCR or immunohistochemistry. TCR sequencing covered a few patients who responded to pembrolizumab. TCRdb's copy holds only in-frame clones and misses some; the assay was immunoSEQ multiplex PCR. The data show about 34,000 clones, with more than 70% seen just once and about 3.3% held by the top ten. Germline CDR1 SQVTM, CDR2 ANQGSEA. This CDR3 is built from 15 residues. The V gene end was trimmed by 5 bases and the J gene end by 2 bases; junction bases not matched to a gene: 5. The genes are TRBV29-1 and TRBJ2-3; TRBD2 matches 12 bases. The sample was PBMCs, taken roughly 6 weeks after starting pembrolizumab. This sequence was found in an adult with mismatch repair-deficient cancer. The CDR3 protein is CSVTTSGGPTDTQYF. The CDR3 DNA reads TGCAGCGTTACGACTAGCGGGGGACCCACAGATACGCAGTATTTT.